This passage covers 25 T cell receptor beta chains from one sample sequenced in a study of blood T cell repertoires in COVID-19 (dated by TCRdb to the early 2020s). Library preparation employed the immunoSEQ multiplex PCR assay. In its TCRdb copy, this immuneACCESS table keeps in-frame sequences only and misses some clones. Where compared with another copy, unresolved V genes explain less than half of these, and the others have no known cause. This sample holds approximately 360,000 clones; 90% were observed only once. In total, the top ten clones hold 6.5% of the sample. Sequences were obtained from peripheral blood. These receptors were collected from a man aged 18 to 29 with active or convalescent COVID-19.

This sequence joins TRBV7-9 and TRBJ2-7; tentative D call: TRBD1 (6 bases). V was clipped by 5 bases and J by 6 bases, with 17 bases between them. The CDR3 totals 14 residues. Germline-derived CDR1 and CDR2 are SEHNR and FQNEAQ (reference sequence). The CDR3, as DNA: TGTGCCAGCAGCGTTGACCGGGACAATGGCGAGCAGTACTTC. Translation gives CASSVDRDNGEQYF. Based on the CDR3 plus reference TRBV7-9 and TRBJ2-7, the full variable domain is DTGVSQNPRHKITKRGQNVTFRCDPISEHNRLYWYRQTLGQGPEFLTYFQNEAQLEKSRLLSDRFSAERPKGSFSTLEIQRTEQGDSAMYLCASSVDRDNGEQYFGPGTRLTVT.

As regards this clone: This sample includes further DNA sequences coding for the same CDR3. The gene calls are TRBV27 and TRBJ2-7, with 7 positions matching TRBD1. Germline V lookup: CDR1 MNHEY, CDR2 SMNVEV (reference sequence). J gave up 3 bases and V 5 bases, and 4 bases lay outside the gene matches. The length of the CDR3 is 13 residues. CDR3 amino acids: CASSLRDSYEQYF. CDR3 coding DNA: TGTGCCAGCAGTCTACGGGACAGCTACGAGCAGTACTTC.

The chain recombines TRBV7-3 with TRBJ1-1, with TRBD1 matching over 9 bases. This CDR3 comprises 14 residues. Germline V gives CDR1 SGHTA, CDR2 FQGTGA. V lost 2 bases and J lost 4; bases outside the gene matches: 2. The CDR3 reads CASSLGTGSTEAFF. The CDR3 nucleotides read TGTGCCAGCAGCTTAGGGACAGGGAGCACTGAAGCTTTCTTT.

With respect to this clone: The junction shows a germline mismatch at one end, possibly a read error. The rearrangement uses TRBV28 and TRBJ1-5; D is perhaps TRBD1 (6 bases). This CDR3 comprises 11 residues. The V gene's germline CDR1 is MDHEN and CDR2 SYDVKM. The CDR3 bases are TGCGCCTCGGGGGGCGTTCAGCCCCAGCATTTT. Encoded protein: CASGGVQPQHF.

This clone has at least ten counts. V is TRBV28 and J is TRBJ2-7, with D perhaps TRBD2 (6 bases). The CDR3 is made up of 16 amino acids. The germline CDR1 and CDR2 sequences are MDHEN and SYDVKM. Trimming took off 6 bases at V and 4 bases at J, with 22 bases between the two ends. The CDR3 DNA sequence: TGTGCCAGCAGCCCCGGGCGGCGGGAAGGAAGGTACGAGCAGTACTTC. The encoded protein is CASSPGRREGRYEQYF.

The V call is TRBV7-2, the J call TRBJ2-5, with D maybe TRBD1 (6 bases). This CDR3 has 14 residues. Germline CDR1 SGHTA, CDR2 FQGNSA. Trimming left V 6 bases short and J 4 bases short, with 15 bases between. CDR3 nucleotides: TGTGCCAGCAGTTATCAGGGGAGATTAGAGACCCAGTACTTC. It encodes CASSYQGRLETQYF.

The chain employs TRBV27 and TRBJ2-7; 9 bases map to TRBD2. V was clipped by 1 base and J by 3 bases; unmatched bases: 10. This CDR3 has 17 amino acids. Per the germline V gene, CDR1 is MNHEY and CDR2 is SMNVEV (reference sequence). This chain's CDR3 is CASSLYPLAGPIYEQYF. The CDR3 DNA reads TGTGCCAGCAGTTTATACCCCCTAGCGGGACCTATCTACGAGCAGTACTTC.

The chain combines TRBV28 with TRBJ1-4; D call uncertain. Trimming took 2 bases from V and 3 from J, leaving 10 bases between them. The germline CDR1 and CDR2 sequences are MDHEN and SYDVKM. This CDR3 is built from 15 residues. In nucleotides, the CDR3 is TGTGCCAGCAGTTTAGGGCAGGCCCCTAATGAAAAACTGTTTTTT. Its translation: CASSLGQAPNEKLFF.

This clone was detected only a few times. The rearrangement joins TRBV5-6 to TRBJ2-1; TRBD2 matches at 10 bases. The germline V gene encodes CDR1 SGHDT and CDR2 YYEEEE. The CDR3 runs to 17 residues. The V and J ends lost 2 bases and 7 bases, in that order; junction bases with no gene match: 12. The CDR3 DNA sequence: TGTGCCAGCAGCTTAATAGATTCGGGACTAGCGTCGAATGAGCAGTTCTTC. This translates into CASSLIDSGLASNEQFF. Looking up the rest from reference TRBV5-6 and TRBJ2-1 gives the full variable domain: DAGVTQSPTHLIKTRGQQVTLRCSPKSGHDTVSWYQQALGQGPQFIFQYYEEEERQRGNFPDRFSGHQFPNYSSELNVNALLLGDSALYLCASSLIDSGLASNEQFFGPGTRLTVL.

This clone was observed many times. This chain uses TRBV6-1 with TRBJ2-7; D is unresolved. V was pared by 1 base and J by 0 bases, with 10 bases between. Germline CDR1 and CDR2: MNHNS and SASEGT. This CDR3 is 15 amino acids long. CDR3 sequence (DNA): TGTGCCAGCAGTGAAGAGGCGGCCAGCTCCTACGAGCAGTACTTC. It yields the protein CASSEEAASSYEQYF.

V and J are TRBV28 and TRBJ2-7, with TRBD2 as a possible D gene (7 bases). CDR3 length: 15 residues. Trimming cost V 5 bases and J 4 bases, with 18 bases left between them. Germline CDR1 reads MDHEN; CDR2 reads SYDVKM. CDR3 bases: TGTGCCAGCAGTCACCGAGGGGGGGGTTCGTACGAGCAGTACTTC. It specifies CASSHRGGGSYEQYF.

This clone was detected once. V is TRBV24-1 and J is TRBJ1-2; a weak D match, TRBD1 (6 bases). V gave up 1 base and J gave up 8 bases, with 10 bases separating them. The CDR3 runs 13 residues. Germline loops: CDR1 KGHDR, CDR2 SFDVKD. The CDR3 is CATSDLQGRGYTF. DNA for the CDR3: TGTGCCACCAGTGATTTACAGGGTAGGGGCTACACCTTC.

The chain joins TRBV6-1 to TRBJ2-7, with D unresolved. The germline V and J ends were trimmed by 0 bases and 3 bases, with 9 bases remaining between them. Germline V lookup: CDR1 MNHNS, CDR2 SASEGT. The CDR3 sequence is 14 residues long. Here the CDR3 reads CASSEAYSHYEQYF. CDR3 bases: TGTGCCAGCAGTGAAGCGTACAGCCACTACGAGCAGTACTTC.

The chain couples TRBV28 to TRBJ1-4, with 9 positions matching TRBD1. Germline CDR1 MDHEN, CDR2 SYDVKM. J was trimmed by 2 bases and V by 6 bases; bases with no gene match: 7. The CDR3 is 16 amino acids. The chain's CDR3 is CASSAPGQGTNEKLFF. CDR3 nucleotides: TGTGCCAGCAGCGCCCCTGGACAGGGGACTAATGAAAAACTGTTTTTT.

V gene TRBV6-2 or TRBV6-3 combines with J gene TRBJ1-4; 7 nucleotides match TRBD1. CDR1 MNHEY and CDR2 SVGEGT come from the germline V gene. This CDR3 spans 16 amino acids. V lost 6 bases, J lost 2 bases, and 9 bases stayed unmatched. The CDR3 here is CASSGWDSPTNEKLFF. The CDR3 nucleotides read TGTGCCAGCAGCGGATGGGACAGCCCGACTAATGAAAAACTGTTTTTT.

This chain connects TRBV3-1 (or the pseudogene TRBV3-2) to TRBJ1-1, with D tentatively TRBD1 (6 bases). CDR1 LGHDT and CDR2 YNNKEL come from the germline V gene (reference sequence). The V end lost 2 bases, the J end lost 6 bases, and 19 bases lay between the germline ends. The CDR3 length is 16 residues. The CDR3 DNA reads TGTGCCAGCAGCCAAAAAATTCCGGGACACCGCGCTGAAGCTTTCTTT. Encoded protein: CASSQKIPGHRAEAFF.

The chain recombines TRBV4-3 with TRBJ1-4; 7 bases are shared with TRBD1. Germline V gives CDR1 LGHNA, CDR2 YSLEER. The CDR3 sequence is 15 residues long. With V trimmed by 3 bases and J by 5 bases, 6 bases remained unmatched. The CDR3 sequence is CASSQDRDSNEKLFF. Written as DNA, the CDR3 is TGCGCCAGCAGCCAGGACCGGGACAGCAATGAAAAACTGTTTTTT.

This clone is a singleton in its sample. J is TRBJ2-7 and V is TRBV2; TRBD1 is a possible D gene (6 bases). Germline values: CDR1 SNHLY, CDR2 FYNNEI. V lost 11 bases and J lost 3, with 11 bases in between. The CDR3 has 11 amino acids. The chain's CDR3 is CARGGSYEQYF. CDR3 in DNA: TGTGCCCGAGGGGGTAGCTACGAGCAGTACTTC.

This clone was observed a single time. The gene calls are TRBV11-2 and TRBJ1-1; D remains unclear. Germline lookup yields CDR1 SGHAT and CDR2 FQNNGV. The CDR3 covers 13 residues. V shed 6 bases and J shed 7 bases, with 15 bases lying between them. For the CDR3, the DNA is TGTGCCAGCAGGTGGCAGGCGCTCGATGAAGCTTTCTTT. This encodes CASRWQALDEAFF.

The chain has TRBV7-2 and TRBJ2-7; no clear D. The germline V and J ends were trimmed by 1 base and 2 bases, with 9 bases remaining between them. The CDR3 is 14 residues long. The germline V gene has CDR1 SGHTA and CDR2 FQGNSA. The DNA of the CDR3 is TGTGCCAGCAGCTTAGTGATAGAGGCCTACGAGCAGTACTTC. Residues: CASSLVIEAYEQYF.

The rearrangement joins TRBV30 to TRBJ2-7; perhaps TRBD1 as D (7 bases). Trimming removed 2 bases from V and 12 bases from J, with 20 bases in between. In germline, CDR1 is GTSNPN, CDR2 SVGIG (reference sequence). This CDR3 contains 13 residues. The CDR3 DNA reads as TGTGCCTGGAGTCCAGGCCTAGACAGGGAGGCGTACTTC. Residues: CAWSPGLDREAYF.

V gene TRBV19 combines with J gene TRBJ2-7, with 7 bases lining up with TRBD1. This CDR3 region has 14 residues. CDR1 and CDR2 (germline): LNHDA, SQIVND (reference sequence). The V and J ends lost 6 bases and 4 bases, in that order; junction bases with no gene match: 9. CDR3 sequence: CASRGTRGRYEQYF. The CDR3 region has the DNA TGTGCCAGTAGGGGAACCAGGGGGAGATACGAGCAGTACTTC.

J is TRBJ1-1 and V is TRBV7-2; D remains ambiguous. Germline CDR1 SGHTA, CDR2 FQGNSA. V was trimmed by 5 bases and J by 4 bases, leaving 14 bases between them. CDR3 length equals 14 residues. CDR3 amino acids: CASSPSMVGTEAFF. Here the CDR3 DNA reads TGTGCCAGCAGCCCTTCCATGGTCGGCACTGAAGCTTTCTTT.

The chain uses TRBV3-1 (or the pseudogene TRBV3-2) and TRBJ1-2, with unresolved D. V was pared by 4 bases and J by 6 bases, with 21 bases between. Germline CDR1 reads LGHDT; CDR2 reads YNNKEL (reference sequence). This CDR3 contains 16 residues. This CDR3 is CASSLEVQADLHGYTF. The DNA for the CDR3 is TGTGCCAGCAGCCTAGAGGTGCAGGCAGATCTTCATGGCTACACCTTC.

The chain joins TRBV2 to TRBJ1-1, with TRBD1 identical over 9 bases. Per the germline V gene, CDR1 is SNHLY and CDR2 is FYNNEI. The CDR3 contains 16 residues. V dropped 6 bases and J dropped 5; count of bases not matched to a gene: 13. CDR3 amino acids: CASRRTQQGAETEAFF. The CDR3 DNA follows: TGTGCCAGCAGACGAACCCAACAGGGGGCGGAAACTGAAGCTTTCTTT.